Below are 32 T cell receptor beta chains sequenced from a single sample in a study of Graves' ophthalmopathy and Graves' hyperthyroidism. Scientists amplified the TCR beta CDR3 regions from RNA transcripts. The library came from an HTBI-primed first-round RT-PCR and a second-round multiplex PCR. Each CDR3 protein is one row after TCRdb ran MiXCR on the multiplex PCR reads. The profile shows 660,000 or so distinct CDR3 sequences, about two fifths of them singletons. Sequencing was done on a sample of peripheral blood. Source of these receptors: an adult man with Graves' ophthalmopathy.

This clonotype was counted at least ten times. This chain connects TRBV20-1 to TRBJ1-1; D is undetermined. Germline loops: CDR1 DFQATT, CDR2 SNEGSKA (reference sequence). Trimming cost V 3 bases and J 4 bases, with 18 bases left between them. This CDR3 has 15 amino acids. CDR3: CSARVPPGAGTEAFF. In DNA form, the CDR3 reads TGCAGTGCTAGGGTCCCCCCGGGCGCGGGCACTGAAGCTTTCTTT.

This clonotype was found many times. The chain joins TRBV19 to TRBJ2-7; a weak D match, TRBD2 (5 bases). CDR3 length: 15 residues. Per germline, CDR1 LNHDA and CDR2 SQIVND (reference sequence). Trimming pared 5 bases from V and 2 bases from J, leaving 16 bases between. CDR3 nucleotides: TGTGCCAGTAGTCCCCGAGGGCCGGCCGCCTACGAGCAGTACTTC. Protein product: CASSPRGPAAYEQYF.

The genes are TRBV10-3 and TRBJ2-2; the D call may be TRBD1 or TRBD2 (6 bases each). The CDR3 sequence is 17 residues long. From germline, CDR1 is ENHRY and CDR2 SYGVKD. The germline V and J ends were trimmed by 10 bases and 4 bases, with 25 bases remaining between them. Here the CDR3 DNA reads TGTGCCAGTAGTACCCAAGGGGGACTCGTGAGCACCGGGGAGCTGTTTTTT. Translating it yields CASSTQGGLVSTGELFF.

The table lists this clonotype with a count of one. This chain connects TRBV7-8 to TRBJ1-6; D gene ambiguous. Germline V gives CDR1 SGHVS, CDR2 FQNEAQ. V shed 1 base and J shed 11 bases, with 3 bases lying between them. This CDR3 is built from 11 residues. The chain's CDR3 is CASSLGPPLHF. The CDR3 bases are TGTGCCAGCAGCTTAGGGCCACCCCTCCACTTT.

On this clonotype: A read error may explain this, as a much larger clone is one base away. The genes are TRBV29-1 and TRBJ2-2; D may be TRBD1 or TRBD2 (5 bases each). The CDR3 runs 15 residues. CDR1 is SQVTM and CDR2 is ANQGSEA in the germline V gene. The CDR3 DNA sequence: TGCAGCGTCCCCAAATATGACAGATACACCGGGGAGCTGCTTTTT. It translates to CSVPKYDRYTGELLF.

Only a few counts were recorded for this clonotype. The rearrangement joins TRBV2 to TRBJ1-1; weak D call: TRBD1 (5 bases). The CDR3 covers 15 residues. Germline V CDR1 and CDR2: SNHLY, FYNNEI. V lost 8 bases and J lost 2, with 18 bases in between. CDR3 in DNA: TGTGCCAGCGGGAATCGGGACTCAATCAACACTGAAGCTTTCTTT. Its protein is CASGNRDSINTEAFF.

The chain is built from TRBV10-3 and TRBJ1-5; no firm D call. The CDR3 sequence is 13 residues long. CDR1 and CDR2 from the germline V gene are ENHRY and SYGVKD. Trimming shortened V by 10 bases and J by 3 bases, and 13 bases separated the two germline ends. CDR3 amino acids: CASRAYYNQPQHF. The CDR3 nucleotides are TGTGCCAGCAGAGCGTACTACAATCAGCCCCAGCATTTT.

Concerning this clonotype: Germline is not matched at one junction end, which may reflect a read error. V usage is TRBV27 and J usage is TRBJ2-2; 10 bases fit TRBD2. Germline V gives CDR1 MNHEY, CDR2 SMNVEV (reference sequence). This CDR3 contains 15 residues. The CDR3 here is CASSAAGGPSGELLF. The CDR3 bases are TGTGCCAGCAGTGCAGCGGGAGGGCCTTCCGGGGAGCTGCTTTTT.

A note on this clonotype: It may be a read error: a sequence one base away is much more abundant. This likely comes from a read error, as the CDR3 has no conserved phenylalanine or tryptophan at its end. The chain links TRBV5-1 to TRBJ1-5; TRBD1 matches at 9 bases. This CDR3 contains 16 residues. V lost 0 bases, J lost 6 bases, and 7 bases stayed unmatched. The germline CDR1 and CDR2 sequences are SGHRS and YFSETQ. The CDR3 reads CASSLAPGQGTQPQHL. The CDR3 DNA follows: TGCGCCAGCAGCTTGGCACCGGGACAGGGTACTCAGCCCCAGCATCTT.

This clonotype was recorded a few times. The V and J genes are TRBV7-2 and TRBJ1-2, with D perhaps TRBD1 (5 bases). Germline loops: CDR1 SGHTA, CDR2 FQGNSA. This CDR3 has 15 amino acids. V was pared by 2 bases and J by 0 bases, with 10 bases between. CDR3: CASSLLGTPNYGYTF. For the CDR3, the DNA is TGTGCCAGCAGCTTATTAGGGACCCCTAACTATGGCTACACCTTC. Looking up the rest from reference TRBV7-2 and TRBJ1-2 gives the full variable domain: GAGVSQSPSNKVTEKGKDVELRCDPISGHTALYWYRQSLGQGLEFLIYFQGNSAPDKSGLPSDRFSAERTGGSVSTLTIQRTQQEDSAVYLCASSLLGTPNYGYTFGSGTRLTVV.

This clonotype was observed at least ten times. The chain employs TRBV7-9 and TRBJ1-4; D not certain. V gave up 3 bases and J gave up 10 bases, with 12 bases separating them. The germline V gene has CDR1 SEHNR and CDR2 FQNEAQ (reference sequence). The CDR3 sequence is 13 residues long. The CDR3 DNA reads TGTGCCAGCAGCTTGTCCAATACTGGAAAACTGTTTTTT. Translating gives CASSLSNTGKLFF.

The J gene is TRBJ1-1, the V gene TRBV11-3; D perhaps matches TRBD1 (5 bases). The CDR3 has 15 residues. The V gene lost 7 bases and the J gene lost 5 bases, with 20 bases spanning the gap. Germline V gene data show CDR1 as SGHNT and CDR2 as YENEEA. The CDR3, as DNA: TGTGCCAGCACCCGGGAGGGAGGATGGGGGACTGAAGCTTTCTTT. Protein sequence: CASTREGGWGTEAFF.

This sequence joins TRBV27 and TRBJ1-6; D might be TRBD1 (5 bases). Germline CDR1 MNHEY, CDR2 SMNVEV (reference sequence). The CDR3 length is 13 residues. V lost 5 bases to trimming and J lost 15 bases, with 17 bases between them. The DNA of the CDR3 is TGTGCCAGCAGTGAAGGGACGGCCGGTATCCTCCACTTT. Its translation: CASSEGTAGILHF.

This clonotype came up many times. The genes are TRBV20-1 and TRBJ1-1; the D gene is possibly TRBD1 (5 bases). Trimming stripped 2 bases from V and 5 bases from J, with 12 bases between. CDR1 and CDR2 from the germline V gene are DFQATT and SNEGSKA (reference sequence). The CDR3 consists of 13 residues. This CDR3 reads CSARSTGGTEAFF. The CDR3, as DNA: TGCAGTGCTAGATCGACCGGGGGGACTGAAGCTTTCTTT.

In its sample, this clonotype was seen many times. The genes are TRBV9 and TRBJ2-2; the D gene is possibly TRBD2 (6 bases). The CDR3 runs to 16 residues. The germline V gene encodes CDR1 SGDLS and CDR2 YYNGEE. Trimming removed 3 bases at V and 0 bases at J, with 12 bases between. CDR3 in amino acids: CASSATGEANTGELFF. The CDR3 region has the DNA TGTGCCAGCAGCGCTACCGGGGAGGCGAACACCGGGGAGCTGTTTTTT.

V and J are TRBV7-2 and TRBJ2-3; D is unclear. The CDR3 length is 14 residues. V lost 4 bases and J lost 2, with 10 bases in between. CDR1 SGHTA and CDR2 FQGNSA come from the germline V gene. CDR3: CASSSLVFTDTQYF. For the CDR3, the DNA is TGTGCCAGCAGCTCCCTTGTGTTCACAGATACGCAGTATTTT.

The gene calls are TRBV7-9 and TRBJ2-6; 8 nucleotides match TRBD1. J lost 9 bases, V lost 4 bases, and 5 bases had no gene match. The V gene's germline CDR1 is SEHNR and CDR2 FQNEAQ (reference sequence). The CDR3 consists of 14 residues. The CDR3 loop is CASSSRTGHNVLTF. CDR3 coding DNA: TGTGCCAGCAGCTCCCGGACAGGGCACAACGTCCTGACTTTC. Using reference TRBV7-9 and TRBJ2-6 for the parts outside the CDR3, the full variable domain is DTGVSQNPRHKITKRGQNVTFRCDPISEHNRLYWYRQTLGQGPEFLTYFQNEAQLEKSRLLSDRFSAERPKGSFSTLEIQRTEQGDSAMYLCASSSRTGHNVLTFGAGSRLTVL.

The chain combines TRBV2 with TRBJ1-2, with TRBD1 matching over 7 bases. V was clipped by 3 bases and J by 4 bases; unmatched bases: 5. The CDR3 contains 14 residues. Per the germline V gene, CDR1 is SNHLY and CDR2 is FYNNEI. CDR3 DNA: TGTGCCAGCAGTGACAGGGACAGCGCCTATGGCTACACCTTC. Translation gives CASSDRDSAYGYTF. Looking up the rest from reference TRBV2 and TRBJ1-2 gives the full variable domain: EPEVTQTPSHQVTQMGQEVILRCVPISNHLYFYWYRQILGQKVEFLVSFYNNEISEKSEIFDDQFSVERPDGSNFTLKIRSTKLEDSAMYFCASSDRDSAYGYTFGSGTRLTVV.

V usage is TRBV9 and J usage is TRBJ2-7; possibly TRBD2 for D (6 bases). The V end was cut by 5 bases, the J end by 3 bases, with 18 bases between. CDR1 and CDR2 (germline): SGDLS, YYNGEE. CDR3 length equals 15 residues. The CDR3: CASRGGVGTFYEQYF. Here the CDR3 DNA reads TGTGCCAGCAGGGGGGGAGTGGGCACCTTCTACGAGCAGTACTTC.

This clonotype has ten or more counts. This rearrangement joins TRBV19 to TRBJ1-1; D might be TRBD1 (6 bases). The germline V gene has CDR1 LNHDA and CDR2 SQIVND (reference sequence). This CDR3 has 14 residues. The V end was cut by 7 bases, the J end by 3 bases, with 15 bases between. The CDR3 sequence: CASKGWDIYTEAFF. The CDR3 coding sequence is TGTGCCAGTAAGGGATGGGACATCTACACTGAAGCTTTCTTT.

This clonotype was seen many times. V usage is TRBV15 and J usage is TRBJ1-5, with TRBD1 matching over 11 bases. Germline loops: CDR1 LNHNV, CDR2 YYDKDF (reference sequence). Germline trimming cut 3 bases from V and 6 bases from J; bases unmatched to any gene: 1. This CDR3 has 14 residues. CDR3 in DNA: TGTGCCACCAGCAGGGACAGGGGGCTTCAGCCCCAGCATTTT. This sequence encodes CATSRDRGLQPQHF. Complete variable domain (other parts from reference TRBV15 and TRBJ1-5): DAMVIQNPRYQVTQFGKPVTLSCSQTLNHNVMYWYQQKSSQAPKLLFHYYDKDFNNEADTPDNFQSRRPNTSFCFLDIRSPGLGDTAMYLCATSRDRGLQPQHFGDGTRLSIL.

The V call is TRBV6-4, the J call TRBJ2-7, with D possibly matching TRBD1 (6 bases). Looked up from germline, CDR1 is MRHNA and CDR2 is SNTAGT. The V and J ends lost 5 bases and 7 bases respectively, with 18 bases between them. The CDR3 covers 14 residues. As DNA, the CDR3 is TGTGCCAGCAGTCCCTCGACAGGAAGATGGGAGCAGTACTTC. Its translation: CASSPSTGRWEQYF.

Comments on this clonotype: This may be a read error: a much more frequent sequence differs by one nucleotide. V and J are TRBV19 and TRBJ1-5; unclear D gene. Germline CDR1 and CDR2: LNHDA and SQIVND (reference sequence). V was trimmed by 7 bases and J by 0 bases, leaving 13 bases between them. This CDR3 has 15 residues. The CDR3 DNA reads as TGTGCCAGTAAGGATGACGGGAGTAGCAATCAGCCCCAGCATTTT. This codes for CASKDDGSSNQPQHF.

CDR3 bases: TGTGCCATCAGTGAAGGGGATCAGAGGACTGAAGCTTTCTTT. This codes for CAISEGDQRTEAFF. This chain connects TRBV10-3 to TRBJ1-1; tentatively, D is TRBD1 (5 bases). Between the trimmed V and J ends, which lost 3 bases and 5 bases, there was a span of 13 bases. Germline CDR1 and CDR2: ENHRY and SYGVKD. The CDR3 sequence is 14 residues long.

The sample holds a few counts of this clonotype. An end of the junction does not agree with germline; a read error may underlie this. V is TRBV4-1 and J is TRBJ1-4; D is perhaps TRBD1 (6 bases). The V gene's germline CDR1 is MGHRA and CDR2 YSYEKL. CDR3 size: 15 residues. CDR3 amino acids: CASSQEGGPGEKLFF. The DNA for the CDR3 is TGTGCCAGCAGCCAAGAGGGGGGCCCGGGGGAAAAACTGTTTTTT.

This clonotype was recorded many times. The chain combines TRBV20-1 with TRBJ2-7; 9 positions match TRBD1. This CDR3 is built from 13 residues. CDR1 is DFQATT, CDR2 SNEGSKA, per germline (reference sequence). Losses at the gene ends were 6 bases for V and 3 bases for J; bases not matched to a gene: 6. The CDR3 spells CSATGTGFYEQYF. The DNA for the CDR3 is TGCAGTGCAACCGGGACAGGGTTCTACGAGCAGTACTTC.

The chain has TRBV9 and TRBJ1-2, with 8 bases lining up with TRBD1. With 4 bases clipped from V and 4 bases from J, the junction kept 12 bases outside the gene matches. The CDR3 is 16 amino acids. CDR1 and CDR2 (germline): SGDLS, YYNGEE. This CDR3 reads CASSLVGQGSIYGYTF. CDR3 sequence (DNA): TGTGCCAGCAGCCTCGTAGGACAGGGAAGCATCTATGGCTACACCTTC.

This clonotype was picked up many times. This chain connects TRBV12-3 or TRBV12-4 to TRBJ2-5; D remains unclear. This CDR3 region has 13 residues. Trimming took off 2 bases at V and 5 bases at J, with 9 bases between the two ends. The CDR3 reads CASSLFLGETQYF. The CDR3 region has the DNA TGTGCCAGCAGTTTATTTCTCGGGGAGACCCAGTACTTC.

This clonotype was counted ten times or more. V usage is TRBV7-9 and J usage is TRBJ2-7; perhaps D is TRBD1 or TRBD2 (5 bases each). The CDR3 has 14 residues. Looked up from germline, CDR1 is SEHNR and CDR2 is FQNEAQ (reference sequence). Trimming removed 2 bases at V and 0 bases at J, with 8 bases between. The DNA of the CDR3 is TGTGCCAGCAGCTTACCCGGGGCCTCCTACGAGCAGTACTTC. Encoded protein: CASSLPGASYEQYF.

This clonotype showed up many times. Compared with germline, one end of the junction differs, possibly owing to a read error. The genes are TRBV10-3 and TRBJ2-7; no reliable D call. The germline V gene encodes CDR1 ENHRY and CDR2 SYGVKD. The CDR3 has 13 amino acids. The CDR3 bases are TGTGCCAGCAGTCCGGACGGATTGGAGGAGCAGTACTTC. This codes for CASSPDGLEEQYF.

This clonotype has just one count. This chain links TRBV19 with TRBJ2-7; perhaps TRBD2 as D (6 bases). Germline V gene sequence: CDR1 LNHDA, CDR2 SQIVND (reference sequence). The CDR3 runs 13 residues. Deletions cut 9 bases from V and 3 bases from J, with 15 bases between. The CDR3 spells CASSTGVFYEQYF. The CDR3, as DNA: TGTGCCAGCTCCACGGGGGTCTTCTACGAGCAGTACTTC.

The chain is built from TRBV20-1 and TRBJ1-1, with 10 bases aligning to TRBD1. The V gene's germline CDR1 is DFQATT and CDR2 SNEGSKA (reference sequence). J was trimmed by 5 bases and V by 3 bases; bases with no gene match: 9. This CDR3 region has 15 residues. The DNA of the CDR3 is TGCAGTGCTAGTAACGGGGGACAGGGGAGGACTGAAGCTTTCTTT. Residues: CSASNGGQGRTEAFF.